The 32 T cell receptor beta chains below all came from one sample that was sequenced in a study of blood T cell repertoires in COVID-19. Profiled with immunoSEQ multiplex PCR; TCRdb holds only in-frame clones, not every one. The sample contains 180,000 or so clones, roughly nine tenths of which appear only once. Sample: PBMCs or T cells enriched from blood (not recorded which). The source of these receptors is a woman aged 40 to 50 with acute COVID-19.

The CDR3 coding sequence is TGTGCCAGCAGTTTACGGGGGACAGGGGGCAATCAGCCCCAGCATTTT. Encoded protein: CASSLRGTGGNQPQHF. The chain links TRBV28 to TRBJ1-5; 10 nucleotides align to TRBD1. With 2 bases clipped from V and 2 bases from J, the junction kept 3 bases outside the gene matches. The germline gives CDR1 MDHEN, CDR2 SYDVKM. The CDR3 has 16 amino acids.

The chain recombines TRBV5-1 with TRBJ1-4, with TRBD1 identical over 10 bases. The germline V gene encodes CDR1 SGHRS and CDR2 YFSETQ. This CDR3 spans 17 amino acids. With 2 bases clipped from V and 12 bases from J, the junction kept 16 bases outside the gene matches. CDR3 loop: CASSFYLRDRGANELFF. CDR3 DNA sequence: TGCGCCAGCAGCTTTTATTTGCGGGACAGGGGAGCGAACGAACTGTTTTTT.

The chain carries TRBV5-1 and TRBJ1-1; 9 positions agree with TRBD1. Germline trimming cut 5 bases from V and 2 bases from J; bases unmatched to any gene: 7. The CDR3 runs to 15 residues. Germline CDR1 is SGHRS and CDR2 is YFSETQ. The CDR3 coding sequence is TGCGCCAGCAGGAGACAGGGGGAACTAAACACTGAAGCTTTCTTT. Its translation is CASRRQGELNTEAFF.

V usage is TRBV28 and J usage is TRBJ1-5; TRBD1 agrees at 9 bases. The CDR3 runs to 16 residues. Germline V gene data show CDR1 as MDHEN and CDR2 as SYDVKM. The J segment lost 0 bases and the V segment lost 6 bases, leaving 6 bases of the junction unmatched. CDR3 DNA: TGTGCCAGCAGCTTCGGGACAGGGATTAGCAATCAGCCCCAGCATTTT. It specifies CASSFGTGISNQPQHF.

The chain is built from TRBV6-5 and TRBJ2-3; no reliable D call. The CDR3 is made up of 12 amino acids. Looked up from germline, CDR1 is MNHEY and CDR2 is SVGAGI. Between the trimmed V and J ends, which lost 8 bases and 1 base, there was a span of 7 bases. CDR3 protein: CASEAGTDTQYF. CDR3 bases: TGTGCCAGCGAGGCAGGCACAGATACGCAGTATTTT.

The V and J genes are TRBV7-2 and TRBJ1-2; 7 bases are a match to TRBD1. Germline CDR1 SGHTA, CDR2 FQGNSA. The trim removed 4 bases at V and 3 bases at J, leaving 8 bases unmatched. This CDR3 is 15 amino acids long. CDR3: CASSSQGEIHYGYTF. The CDR3 DNA reads as TGTGCCAGCAGCTCCCAGGGGGAGATACACTATGGCTACACCTTC.

This chain joins TRBV18 and TRBJ2-3; 9 nucleotides match TRBD1. This CDR3 spans 17 amino acids. Germline trimming cut 6 bases from V and 0 bases from J; bases unmatched to any gene: 10. Germline V gene data show CDR1 as KGHSH and CDR2 as LQKENI. The CDR3: CASSPTTGGFSTDTQYF. The CDR3, as DNA: TGTGCCAGCTCCCCTACGACAGGGGGATTTAGCACAGATACGCAGTATTTT.

CDR3 sequence reads: CASSKGGPSSGANVLTF. CDR3 in DNA: TGTGCCAGCAGCAAAGGAGGCCCTTCCTCTGGGGCCAACGTCCTGACTTTC. The rearrangement uses TRBV21-1 and TRBJ2-6; the DNA was not compared with TRBD2, the D call given in the table. TRBV21-1 is a pseudogene segment. The CDR3 is 17 residues long.

CDR3 nucleotides: TGTGCCAGCAGTAGGACAGGGGGCTCACCCCTCCACTTT. This gives the protein CASSRTGGSPLHF. The chain recombines TRBV28 with TRBJ1-6; 11 bases map to TRBD1. This CDR3 is 13 amino acids long. The ends lost 5 bases at V and 10 bases at J; junction bases unmatched: 1. CDR1 is MDHEN, CDR2 SYDVKM, per germline.

V is TRBV19 and J is TRBJ2-1, with TRBD2 matching over 14 bases. After removal of 6 bases from V and 7 bases from J, the junction contained 8 bases not matched to a gene. The CDR3 consists of 16 residues. CDR1 and CDR2 (germline): LNHDA, SQIVND (reference sequence). CDR3 loop: CASSPGLAGVRNEQFF. In DNA, the CDR3 is TGTGCCAGTAGCCCGGGACTAGCGGGAGTAAGGAATGAGCAGTTCTTC.

The chain has TRBV12-3 or TRBV12-4 and TRBJ1-1, with D uncertain. This CDR3 is 11 amino acids long. The V end was cut by 1 base, the J end by 10 bases, with 7 bases between. DNA for the CDR3: TGTGCCAGCAGTTTAGGAGGGAGAGCTTTCTTT. Encoded protein: CASSLGGRAFF.

V and J are TRBV19 and TRBJ1-1; 7 positions match TRBD1. This CDR3 has 11 amino acids. The V gene end was trimmed by 11 bases and the J gene end by 10 bases; junction bases not matched to a gene: 10. Germline V gene lookup returns CDR1 LNHDA and CDR2 SQIVND (reference sequence). The chain's CDR3 is CAVQGGRGAFF. In DNA, the CDR3 is TGTGCCGTCCAGGGGGGCCGAGGAGCTTTCTTT. Full variable domain (remainder filled in from reference TRBV19 and TRBJ1-1): DGGITQSPKYLFRKEGQNVTLSCEQNLNHDAMYWYRQDPGQGLRLIYYSQIVNDFQKGDIAEGYSVSREKKESFPLTVTSAQKNPTAFYLCAVQGGRGAFFGQGTRLTVV.

A few counts support this clone. This chain uses TRBV3-1 (or the pseudogene TRBV3-2) with TRBJ1-3; D not certain. This CDR3 spans 16 amino acids. Per the germline V gene, CDR1 is LGHDT and CDR2 is YNNKEL (reference sequence). Between the trimmed V and J ends, which lost 0 bases and 0 bases, there was a span of 9 bases. CDR3 residues: CASSQELRNSGNTIYF. The CDR3, as DNA: TGTGCCAGCAGCCAAGAGTTGAGGAACTCTGGAAACACCATATATTTT.

This clone occurred a few times. This chain uses TRBV7-8 with TRBJ2-7; 8 bases are shared with TRBD2. The germline V gene encodes CDR1 SGHVS and CDR2 FQNEAQ. V shed 1 base and J 2 bases; nucleotides not matched to a gene: 4. CDR3 length: 15 amino acids. DNA of the CDR3: TGTGCCAGCAGCTTAGGTGTCGGGGGGGCCTACGAGCAGTACTTC. Translated: CASSLGVGGAYEQYF. Full variable domain (rest looked up from reference TRBV7-8 and TRBJ2-7): GAGVSQSPRYKVAKRGQDVALRCDPISGHVSLFWYQQALGQGPEFLTYFQNEAQLDKSGLPSDRFFAERPEGSVSTLKIQRTQQEDSAVYLCASSLGVGGAYEQYFGPGTRLTVT.

The gene calls are TRBV6-2 or TRBV6-3 and TRBJ1-5; perhaps TRBD1 as D (5 bases). Trimming removed 4 bases at V and 0 bases at J, with 10 bases between. Germline CDR1 is MNHEY and CDR2 is SVGEGT. The CDR3 is 15 residues long. The CDR3 reads CASSSYRTSNQPQHF. The CDR3 DNA is TGTGCCAGCAGTTCTTACAGGACTAGCAATCAGCCCCAGCATTTT.

The chain joins TRBV30 to TRBJ1-6; the match to TRBD1 covers 7 bases. Trimming removed 3 bases from V and 7 bases from J; junction bases left unmatched: 12. This CDR3 spans 16 amino acids. Per the germline V gene, CDR1 is GTSNPN and CDR2 is SVGIG (reference sequence). Here the CDR3 reads CAWSPGSQGWNSPLHF. CDR3 bases: TGTGCCTGGAGCCCAGGATCACAGGGGTGGAATTCACCCCTCCACTTT.

This sequence joins TRBV18 and TRBJ1-2, with TRBD1 matching over 10 bases. This CDR3 contains 16 residues. J gave up 4 bases and V 3 bases, and 8 bases lay outside the gene matches. The V gene's germline CDR1 is KGHSH and CDR2 LQKENI. The CDR3 DNA reads as TGTGCCAGCTCACCCACCGGGACAGGGGTGAGCTATGGCTACACCTTC. Translation gives CASSPTGTGVSYGYTF.

The chain joins TRBV6-2 or TRBV6-3 to TRBJ2-7, with 14 bases fitting TRBD2. This CDR3 spans 16 amino acids. Trimming removed 4 bases from V and 6 bases from J; junction bases left unmatched: 8. Looked up from germline, CDR1 is MNHEY and CDR2 is SVGEGT. CDR3 loop: CASSLTSGRGIREQYF. Written as DNA, the CDR3 is TGTGCCAGCAGTTTGACTAGCGGGAGGGGTATTCGCGAGCAGTACTTC.

This chain uses TRBV7-9 with TRBJ2-7; 7 bases are a match to TRBD2. CDR3 size: 14 residues. CDR1 is SEHNR, CDR2 FQNEAQ, per germline (reference sequence). With V trimmed by 7 bases and J by 3 bases, 9 bases remained unmatched. CDR3 loop: CASNPLAENYEQYF. The DNA for the CDR3 is TGTGCCAGCAATCCCCTAGCGGAAAACTACGAGCAGTACTTC.

The chain recombines TRBV6-6 with TRBJ1-5; D is ambiguous. Trimming stripped 7 bases from V and 4 bases from J, with 14 bases between. Per germline, CDR1 MNHNY and CDR2 SVGAGI (reference sequence). The CDR3 has 14 residues. The CDR3 reads CASNPLGQNQPQHF. CDR3 DNA sequence: TGTGCCAGCAACCCTCTTGGCCAAAATCAGCCCCAGCATTTT.

This chain links TRBV13 with TRBJ2-3; D is undetermined. The germline gives CDR1 PRHDT, CDR2 FYEKMQ (reference sequence). The CDR3 runs 14 residues. V was pared by 0 bases and J by 10 bases, with 14 bases between. In DNA form, the CDR3 reads TGTGCCAGCAGCTTAGGGGGCTCACGTGTTCCGCAGTATTTT. Amino acids: CASSLGGSRVPQYF. Together with reference TRBV13 and TRBJ2-3, the CDR3 gives the full variable domain: AAGVIQSPRHLIKEKRETATLKCYPIPRHDTVYWYQQGPGQDPQFLISFYEKMQSDKGSIPDRFSAQQFSDYHSELNMSSLELGDSALYFCASSLGGSRVPQYFGPGTRLTVL.

The rearrangement joins TRBV6-1 to TRBJ1-6; 10 bases line up with TRBD1. Germline V gives CDR1 MNHNS, CDR2 SASEGT. This CDR3 contains 16 residues. Germline trimming cut 2 bases from V and 10 bases from J; bases unmatched to any gene: 8. The chain's CDR3 is CASSEIWSGQGSPLHF. The CDR3 DNA follows: TGTGCCAGCAGTGAAATTTGGTCGGGACAGGGGTCACCCCTCCACTTT.

V and J are TRBV3-1 (or the pseudogene TRBV3-2) and TRBJ2-1, with unresolved D. The ends were cut back, 0 bases at V and 8 bases at J, with 11 bases in the middle. This CDR3 has 14 amino acids. The germline CDR1 and CDR2 sequences are LGHDT and YNNKEL (reference sequence). CDR3: CASSQDPLFYEQFF. The CDR3 DNA sequence: TGTGCCAGCAGCCAAGATCCCCTCTTTTATGAGCAGTTCTTC.

The rearrangement joins TRBV5-6 to TRBJ1-2, with 7 bases matching TRBD1. The CDR3 contains 15 residues. With V trimmed by 3 bases and J by 8 bases, 13 bases remained unmatched. Germline V lookup: CDR1 SGHDT, CDR2 YYEEEE. Written as DNA, the CDR3 is TGTGCCAGCAGCTCTCTAAACCGACAGGGCCTGGGCTACACCTTC. Translating it yields CASSSLNRQGLGYTF.

This clone has a handful of counts. The V call is TRBV9, the J call TRBJ2-5; TRBD2 is a possible D gene (6 bases). With 0 bases removed from V and 5 bases from J, the gap between germline ends came to 14 bases. CDR1 and CDR2 from the germline V gene are SGDLS and YYNGEE. There are 15 residues in the CDR3. CDR3 amino acids: CASSVEAGPDETQYF. The CDR3 DNA sequence: TGTGCCAGCAGCGTAGAGGCGGGGCCCGATGAGACCCAGTACTTC.

The chain employs TRBV18 and TRBJ2-5; 12 bases align to TRBD2. Germline CDR1 KGHSH, CDR2 LQKENI. The CDR3 runs 16 residues. Trimming removed 3 bases from V and 0 bases from J; junction bases left unmatched: 2. CDR3 region: CASSPGLAGYQETQYF. For the CDR3, the DNA is TGTGCCAGCTCACCTGGACTAGCGGGGTACCAAGAGACCCAGTACTTC.

The V gene is TRBV18, the J gene TRBJ1-1; D is perhaps TRBD1 (5 bases). The CDR3 loop spans 14 amino acids. Per germline, CDR1 KGHSH and CDR2 LQKENI. Trimming removed 1 base from V and 3 bases from J, with 9 bases in between. In DNA, the CDR3 is TGTGCCAGCTCACCACTAGGGGAGGACACTGAAGCTTTCTTT. Translation: CASSPLGEDTEAFF.

This clone has only one observation. V gene TRBV7-2 combines with J gene TRBJ1-1, with 7 bases fitting TRBD1. After removal of 5 bases from V and 4 bases from J, the junction contained 4 bases not matched to a gene. Germline CDR1 SGHTA, CDR2 FQGNSA. This CDR3 spans 13 amino acids. The CDR3 DNA sequence: TGTGCCAGCAGCGCCGGGACAGCCACTGAAGCTTTCTTT. This sequence encodes CASSAGTATEAFF.

V and J are TRBV5-4 and TRBJ2-1; the match to TRBD2 covers 10 bases. Germline V CDR1 and CDR2: SGHNT, YYREEE (reference sequence). The junction had 15 bases not matched to a gene; V was cut back by 6 bases and J by 0 bases. The CDR3 has 19 residues. The CDR3 DNA sequence: TGTGCCAGCACCCTAAGTAAAGGAGCGGGAGGGAGCTCCTACAATGAGCAGTTCTTC. This translates into CASTLSKGAGGSSYNEQFF.

The V call is TRBV7-2, the J call TRBJ2-7; D might be TRBD2 (6 bases). The germline CDR1 and CDR2 sequences are SGHTA and FQGNSA. V was cut by 7 bases and J by 13 bases, with 20 bases left in between. This CDR3 has 12 amino acids. CDR3 region: CASTSWGSGVYF. The CDR3 nucleotides are TGTGCCAGCACCTCATGGGGTAGCGGTGTTTACTTC. The variable domain in full, with the rest retrieved from reference TRBV7-2 and TRBJ2-7, is GAGVSQSPSNKVTEKGKDVELRCDPISGHTALYWYRQSLGQGLEFLIYFQGNSAPDKSGLPSDRFSAERTGGSVSTLTIQRTQQEDSAVYLCASTSWGSGVYFGPGTRLTVT.

A single count supports this clone. The V call is TRBV3-1 (or the pseudogene TRBV3-2), the J call TRBJ2-5; the match to TRBD2 covers 10 bases. V lost 0 bases and J lost 0; bases outside the gene matches: 13. In germline, CDR1 is LGHDT, CDR2 YNNKEL (reference sequence). The length of the CDR3 is 20 residues. In DNA form, the CDR3 reads TGTGCCAGCAGCCAAGATCCTAGCGGGGGTCCTCGGATGTACCAAGAGACCCAGTACTTC. Protein product: CASSQDPSGGPRMYQETQYF.

V gene TRBV25-1 combines with J gene TRBJ2-7, with 10 bases aligning to TRBD1. The CDR3 loop spans 14 amino acids. The V and J ends lost 4 bases and 2 bases, in that order; junction bases with no gene match: 2. Germline V gene sequence: CDR1 MGHDK, CDR2 SYGVNS. CDR3 region: CASSATGGTYEQYF. The CDR3 nucleotides are TGTGCCAGCAGTGCGACAGGGGGCACCTACGAGCAGTACTTC.